These 22 T cell receptor beta chains share one sample of origin, sequenced in a study of CD8+CD57+ T cells in acquired aplastic anemia. TCR beta VDJ combinations and CDR3 sequences were profiled from genomic DNA. A single record per CDR3 protein comes from TCRdb applying MiXCR to the reads. The repertoire has hundreds of thousands of distinct CDR3 sequences, under 80% of them found once; the top ten carry 4%. The sample consisted of sorted CD4+, CD8+, or CD8+CD57+ T cells (not recorded which) from PBMCs. The receptor source for this set is a human donor in good health, serving as a control.

V is TRBV28 and J is TRBJ1-2, with D possibly matching TRBD1 (5 bases). V lost 6 bases and J 9 bases, leaving 20 bases between the germline ends. Per germline, CDR1 MDHEN and CDR2 SYDVKM. The length of the CDR3 is 14 residues. The CDR3 loop is CASSREPSLESYTF. For the CDR3, the DNA is TGTGCCAGCAGCAGGGAACCCTCCCTTGAGAGCTACACCTTC.

A remark on this clonotype: The CDR3 does not end in the conserved phenylalanine or tryptophan, so this is likely a read error. No DNA is shown, since the ends of the CDR3 on it are uncertain; the CDR3 is the one TCRdb lists. This chain joins TRBV7-3 and TRBJ1-2. The CDR3 length equals 12 residues, ends included. From germline, CDR1 is SGHTA and CDR2 FQGTGA. CDR3 sequence: CASSEAGGRSRM.

J is TRBJ2-5 and V is TRBV2, with TRBD2 as a possible D gene (6 bases). Germline loops: CDR1 SNHLY, CDR2 FYNNEI. The CDR3 length is 12 residues. V dropped 6 bases and J dropped 4 bases, with 9 bases sitting between them. DNA for the CDR3: TGTGCCAGCAGGGCGGGACTAGAGACCCAGTACTTC. Translation: CASRAGLETQYF.

The V gene is TRBV5-1, the J gene TRBJ2-7; D not certain. The germline gives CDR1 SGHRS, CDR2 YFSETQ. The ends were cut back, 4 bases at V and 7 bases at J, with 18 bases in the middle. This CDR3 is 14 amino acids long. CDR3 region: CASSPTDGVGEQYV. CDR3 bases: TGCGCCAGCAGCCCCACCGACGGTGTAGGAGAGCAGTACGTC.

J is TRBJ1-5 and V is TRBV7-8; D is unclear. Germline loops: CDR1 SGHVS, CDR2 FQNEAQ. V was shortened by 1 base and J by 7 bases, with 11 bases between the two germline ends. CDR3 length: 14 amino acids. The CDR3 DNA is TGTGCCAGCAGCTTAGGTCGAGGGAGGCAGCCCCAGCATTTT. This sequence encodes CASSLGRGRQPQHF.

The J gene is TRBJ2-3, the V gene TRBV2; D may be TRBD2 (5 bases). This CDR3 is 15 amino acids long. CDR1 SNHLY and CDR2 FYNNEI come from the germline V gene. V dropped 7 bases and J dropped 0 bases, with 14 bases sitting between them. The CDR3 nucleotides read TGTGCCAGCAACCTACTAGGTGCTAGCACAGATACGCAGTATTTT. Protein product: CASNLLGASTDTQYF.

The chain employs TRBV7-9 and TRBJ2-5; D may be TRBD1 or TRBD2 (5 bases each). Germline values: CDR1 SEHNR, CDR2 FQNEAQ (reference sequence). Trimming left V 5 bases short and J 0 bases short, with 10 bases between. The CDR3 totals 14 residues. The CDR3: CASSREGYQETQYF. In DNA, the CDR3 is TGTGCCAGCAGCCGAGAGGGGTACCAAGAGACCCAGTACTTC.

The chain joins TRBV10-1 to TRBJ1-3; D is possibly TRBD1 (5 bases). The CDR3 length is 15 residues. Germline V gene data show CDR1 as WNHNN and CDR2 as SYGVQD (reference sequence). Trimming shortened V by 10 bases and J by 0 bases, and 16 bases separated the two germline ends. This chain's CDR3 is CAIRCQGGSGNTIYF. In nucleotides, the CDR3 is TGCGCCATTCGGTGTCAGGGAGGCTCTGGAAACACCATATATTTT.

To note about this clonotype: The junction departs from germline at one end; a sequencing error may be responsible. The chain joins TRBV5-8 to TRBJ1-3; D is uncertain. CDR1 SGHTS and CDR2 YDEGEE come from the germline V gene. The CDR3 is 12 amino acids. CDR3 bases: TGCGCCAGCAGCTTACACGGAAACACCATATATTTT. It translates to CASSLHGNTIYF.

V gene TRBV19 combines with J gene TRBJ1-2; 7 bases align to TRBD1. The junction had 18 bases not matched to a gene; V was cut back by 6 bases and J by 14 bases. The CDR3 extends over 14 amino acids. Per germline, CDR1 LNHDA and CDR2 SQIVND (reference sequence). In DNA form, the CDR3 reads TGTGCCAGTAGCAACACCGGGACAGCTTTTGCGGGAACCTTC. Translation: CASSNTGTAFAGTF.

J is TRBJ2-1 and V is TRBV15; tentative D call: TRBD2 (5 bases). Trimming pared 0 bases from V and 4 bases from J, leaving 10 bases between. Germline V gene lookup returns CDR1 LNHNV and CDR2 YYDKDF (reference sequence). The CDR3 length is 15 residues. CDR3: CATSREEGRYNEQFF. The DNA of the CDR3 is TGTGCCACCAGCAGAGAAGAGGGTCGGTACAATGAGCAGTTCTTC.

V and J are TRBV25-1 and TRBJ2-1; TRBD2 agrees at 7 bases. The CDR3 has 15 amino acids. Germline trimming cut 8 bases from V and 7 bases from J; bases unmatched to any gene: 14. Germline loops: CDR1 MGHDK, CDR2 SYGVNS. CDR3 sequence reads: CASGRGSGVRNEQFF. In DNA form, the CDR3 reads TGTGCCAGCGGCCGTGGGAGCGGGGTCAGGAATGAGCAGTTCTTC.

As for this clonotype: At one end the junction does not follow the germline gene, possibly because of a read error. J is TRBJ1-2 and V is TRBV19; unclear D gene. The CDR3 has 14 residues. Germline V CDR1 and CDR2: LNHDA, SQIVND (reference sequence). CDR3 amino acids: CASSRAMANSCYPF. CDR3 DNA: TGTGCCAGTAGTAGAGCCATGGCTAACTCTTGCTACCCCTTC.

This clonotype occurred many times. This chain links TRBV19 with TRBJ1-5; perhaps TRBD1 as D (5 bases). The CDR3 runs 13 residues. Trimming left V 3 bases short and J 5 bases short, with 8 bases between. CDR1 and CDR2 (germline): LNHDA, SQIVND (reference sequence). The DNA of the CDR3 is TGTGCCAGTAGTATGGAGGGGTATCAGCCCCAGCATTTT. This encodes CASSMEGYQPQHF.

This clonotype turned up a few times. The rearrangement links TRBV24-1 to TRBJ2-5, with D perhaps matching TRBD2 (6 bases). Trimming stripped 4 bases from V and 5 bases from J, with 16 bases between. The CDR3 is made up of 15 amino acids. Germline CDR1 is KGHDR and CDR2 is SFDVKD. CDR3 coding DNA: TGTGCCACCAGTGACCCACGACTAGGAGGGGAGACCCAGTACTTC. This codes for CATSDPRLGGETQYF.

The V gene is TRBV30, the J gene TRBJ2-3; 7 nucleotides agree with TRBD2. This CDR3 spans 16 amino acids. The V and J ends lost 3 bases and 1 base, in that order; junction bases with no gene match: 10. Germline CDR1 is GTSNPN and CDR2 is SVGIG (reference sequence). This chain's CDR3 is CAWSRGVAGGTDTQYF. The CDR3 nucleotides are TGTGCCTGGAGCCGGGGGGTAGCGGGTGGCACAGATACGCAGTATTTT.

The chain employs TRBV19 and TRBJ2-7; D gene unclear. Germline V gives CDR1 LNHDA, CDR2 SQIVND (reference sequence). V lost 7 bases and J lost 2, with 12 bases in between. CDR3 length equals 13 residues. The CDR3 spells CASTTTAPYEQYF. The CDR3 nucleotides read TGTGCCAGTACGACGACGGCTCCCTACGAGCAGTACTTC.

This rearrangement joins TRBV19 to TRBJ1-5; 7 positions agree with TRBD1. The CDR3 contains 14 residues. V was clipped by 5 bases and J by 6 bases; unmatched bases: 7. Per germline, CDR1 LNHDA and CDR2 SQIVND (reference sequence). Written as DNA, the CDR3 is TGTGCCAGTAGTGAATACAGGGGCCCTCAGCCCCAGCATTTT. Its protein product is CASSEYRGPQPQHF.

This clonotype was counted only a few times. The genes are TRBV7-9 and TRBJ2-3; 10 nucleotides align to TRBD2. V lost 4 bases to trimming and J lost 6 bases; unmatched junction nucleotides: 13. This CDR3 has 17 amino acids. CDR1 is SEHNR, CDR2 FQNEAQ, per germline (reference sequence). The CDR3, as DNA: TGTGCCAGCAGCTACGTGTGGGGAGCGGGGGGGTGGGATACGCAGTATTTT. Encoded protein: CASSYVWGAGGWDTQYF.

The chain recombines TRBV6-2 or TRBV6-3 with TRBJ1-5; 8 nucleotides match TRBD1. CDR1 MNHEY and CDR2 SVGEGT come from the germline V gene. The J segment lost 5 bases and the V segment lost 4 bases, leaving 7 bases of the junction unmatched. The CDR3 extends over 15 amino acids. CDR3 coding DNA: TGTGCCAGCAGTTGGCCCGGACAGGGATATCAGCCCCAGCATTTT. Its translation: CASSWPGQGYQPQHF.

About this clonotype: The junction departs from the called germline gene at one end, perhaps through a read error. The chain recombines TRBV15 with TRBJ1-1; D is unresolved. This CDR3 has 14 residues. Germline assignment: CDR1 LNHNV and CDR2 YYDKDF (reference sequence). This chain's CDR3 is CATRRDLSNTEAFF. The DNA for the CDR3 is TGTGCCACCAGGAGAGATCTATCGAACACTGAGGCTTTCTTT.

The table lists this clonotype with a count of one. The chain combines TRBV7-2 with TRBJ2-1, with a tentative D call TRBD1 (8 bases). This CDR3 region has 20 residues. Germline assignment: CDR1 SGHTA and CDR2 FQGNSA. With 5 bases removed from V and 5 bases from J, the gap between germline ends came to 31 bases. As DNA, the CDR3 is TGTGCCAGCAGCGGGTATCGGACAGGGACCGGACTAGGGAGGGACAATGAGCAGTTCTTC. It specifies CASSGYRTGTGLGRDNEQFF.